This TCR beta chain emerged from a study of control samples from healthy donors and cancer patients. Some clones are missing from TCRdb's copy, which holds only in-frame ones; the method was immunoSEQ multiplex PCR. The sample lists over 150,000 clones; about 92% were seen once. Per the germline V gene, CDR1 is LGHNT and CDR2 is FRNRAP. V gave up 1 base and J gave up 0 bases; unmatched junction bases: 11. The CDR3 runs 20 residues. This chain connects TRBV12-5 to TRBJ2-6; 8 bases match TRBD1. The source of this sequence is a man aged 25-45 years in good health. Material: blood. CDR3 protein: CASGLGWGQARPSGANVLTF. CDR3 DNA sequence: TGTGCTAGTGGTTTGGGATGGGGACAGGCTCGTCCCTCTGGGGCCAACGTCCTGACTTTC.